This T cell receptor (beta chain) derives from a study of Ad26.COV2.S vaccination and SARS-CoV-2 variants. Study details: Ad26.COV2.S shots went into the muscle once or twice, 56 days apart. Findings and limits, study-wide: The study found higher spike-specific TCR breadth in vaccine than placebo recipients.

As for treatment: around 19 received Ad26.COV2.S at low or high dose, single or two shots; about 5 received placebo; per-sample allocation not given. Repertoires come from day 63 after the first vaccine or placebo injection. Expression of Wuhan-strain SARS-CoV-2 spike came from the Ad26 vector that formed the vaccine. In regard to this clone: Its specificity is not known.

Clones were sequenced by immunoSEQ multiplex PCR, and TCRdb holds only the in-frame ones, with some missing. Seen here are about 400,000 clones, roughly 90% observed once, and the top ten hold around 1.7%. Germline loops: CDR1 SQVTM, CDR2 ANQGSEA. V shed 6 bases, J shed 4 bases, and the junction held 9 bases outside the gene matches. The CDR3 length is 13 residues. The sequencing here drew on peripheral blood, taken in a trial of Ad26.COV2.S vaccine versus placebo. The chain has TRBV29-1 and TRBJ2-7, with 7 bases aligning to TRBD1. The sequence derives from a person between 18 and 65 years old who received the Ad26.COV2.S COVID-19 vaccine or a placebo. The CDR3 nucleotides are TGCAGCGTCCGGACAGGAATAGGATACGAGCAGTACTTC. The encoded protein is CSVRTGIGYEQYF.